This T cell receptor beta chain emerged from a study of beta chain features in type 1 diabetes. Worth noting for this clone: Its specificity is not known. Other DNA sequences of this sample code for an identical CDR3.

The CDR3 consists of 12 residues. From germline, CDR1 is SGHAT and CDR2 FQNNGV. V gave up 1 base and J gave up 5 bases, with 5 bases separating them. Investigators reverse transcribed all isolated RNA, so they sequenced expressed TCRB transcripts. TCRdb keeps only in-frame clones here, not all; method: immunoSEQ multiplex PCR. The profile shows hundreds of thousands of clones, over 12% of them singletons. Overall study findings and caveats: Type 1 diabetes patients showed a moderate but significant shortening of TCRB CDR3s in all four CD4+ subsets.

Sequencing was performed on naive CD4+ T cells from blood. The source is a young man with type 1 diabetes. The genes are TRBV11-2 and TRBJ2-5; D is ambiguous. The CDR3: CASSLVGETQYF. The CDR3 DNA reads TGTGCCAGCAGCTTAGTCGGCGAGACCCAGTACTTC.